The present entry profiles one T cell receptor beta chain with its context. In this sample, this clonotype turned up a few times. Its antigen is unknown. There are no base qualities to consult, and no much larger clone falls within one base. What this sample's time point label stands for: patch test 1, 2 weeks after DPC sensitization. The intended sense of this specimen's treatment or condition label: therapeutic diphenylcyclopropenone sensitization with weekly scalp DPC. At every patch-test visit, the blood draw took place before the patch test was put on. To be eligible, patients had to be aged 18 to 70, diagnosed with alopecia and judged suitable for DPC therapy, while pregnant patients were excluded. Total RNA was extracted from unfractionated whole blood that had been collected in Tempus Blood RNA tubes. According to the germline V gene, CDR1 reads SGHRS and CDR2 reads YFSETQ. The junction carries 19 bases between V and J, which are trimmed by 3 bases and 0 bases respectively. The CDR3 runs 17 amino acids, cysteine and phenylalanine included. The read is trimmed to its CDR3 DNA, 51 bases read in frame from base 1.

Receptor amplification or capture employed RACE. Instrument on record: NextSeq 500. During library preparation, unique molecular identifiers were attached to individual cDNA molecules so that TCRs could be counted quantitatively and reproducibly. Both TCR alpha and TCR beta chains were sequenced from each blood RNA sample. As for the original processing: A median of about 100,000 TCRs per sample was observed, with a range of roughly 23,224 to 750,000. The Decombinator software suite was used to annotate the V, J and CDR3 of the TCR reads. Every sample was subsampled to the same number of TCRs (28,000) for the PS versus PT1 abundance plots. Expanded TCRs were defined as absent before sensitization and observed at least eight times at the 2-week time point. TCRdb handled the public reads itself, with Q25 trimming in fastp and clone calling in MiXCR, and kept productive beta chains. Under each unique CDR3 protein, matching rows form one entry showing the most common genes and DNA. The V and J calls were determined by TCRdb, not by the authors. For this sample the table gives more than 55,000 distinct CDR3 sequences, of which approximately 9.4% were detected only once. The ten largest clones add up to less than 4% of the sample.

The record originates from a study of human T cells and chemical hapten exposure (dated by TCRdb to about 2021). At the level of the whole study: For sensitization, 2% DPC in acetone was applied to a 2 cm by 2 cm area of upper inner arm skin. Libraries were pooled for sequencing, and per-sample TCR yields varied mainly because of small differences in library volumes within the pool. Patch testing was done on the upper back using Finn chambers containing 0.01% DPC, and results were scored after 6 days according to International Contact Dermatitis Research Group standards. Peripheral blood TCR repertoire changes were tracked in vivo in alopecia patients during primary and secondary sensitization to the hapten diphenylcyclopropenone (DPC). Alopecia areata with under or over 50% scalp involvement, alopecia totalis and alopecia universalis were represented in the patient cohort, which was mostly female. Weekly therapeutic DPC doses were additionally applied to the scalp of patients throughout the approximately 24-week study period. Nearly 30 alopecia patients gave blood for TCR sequencing at one to four time points (pre-sensitization, 2, 6 and 24 weeks). Patient blood was sampled pre-sensitization (week 0) and at 2, 6 and about 24 weeks after DPC sensitization.

Here is what the overall study found, with its caveats: All patients had alopecia, a presumed autoimmune disease, so their immune response might differ from that of healthy individuals. Significantly more large CDR3 similarity clusters were formed by expanded TCRs than by pre-sensitization or healthy control sets, consistent with antigen-driven responses. Repeated subsampling changed both the strength of the expansion versus patch-test correlation and the threshold at which the correlation became significant. A positive correlation was found between the number of PT1 expanded TCRs and patch test score, with significance reached at thresholds 8, 16 and 32 but not 4. No change with DPC sensitization was found in the number of TCRs above 1 in 1000 frequency, and no evidence of global repertoire structure alterations was found.

The sequence derives from a woman aged 40 to 50 with alopecia areata. Some clones in this sample may be carry-over from other donors' samples. This sequence uses TRBV5-1 and TRBJ2-7; perhaps TRBD2 is the D gene, with 6 bases matching. The sample in question was whole blood, obtained in connection with sensitization to the hapten diphenylcyclopropenone (DPC). The encoded CDR3 is CASSSTPPGGNSYEQYF. The DNA reads as follows: TGCGCCAGCAGCTCAACCCCGCCCGGCGGGAACTCCTACGAGCAGTACTTC.